This T cell receptor beta chain was captured by sequencing in a study of PD-1 blockade in classical Hodgkin lymphoma. Across the study: Patients had nivolumab dosed at 3 mg/kg, delivered intravenously every 2 weeks. Whole-study findings and limits: No one has yet defined what causes the repertoire differences, which may be disease activity or prior therapy. Compared with baseline, CD4+ but not CD8+ TCR diversity had risen significantly by C4D1.

V shed 5 bases, J shed 3 bases, and the junction held 17 bases outside the gene matches. The germline V gene encodes CDR1 LNHDA and CDR2 SQIVND (reference sequence). This CDR3 spans 18 amino acids. As regards this clone: What it binds is not known.

Relapse after autologous stem cell transplantation occurred in every patient, and brentuximab vedotin exposure varied. Method: immunoSEQ multiplex PCR; TCRdb's copy keeps in-frame clones and lacks some. The sample lists about 58,000 clones; approximately 90% were seen once. The receptor was derived from a human donor with classical Hodgkin lymphoma. The sample here was peripheral blood mononuclear cells (PBMCs), taken before the second cycle of nivolumab. The chain combines TRBV19 with TRBJ1-2; 8 positions agree with TRBD1. The CDR3 DNA is TGTGCCAGTAGTTACCCACTCCGCGGGACAGGTGGAGACTATGGCTACACCTTC. Its protein is CASSYPLRGTGGDYGYTF. Full variable domain (remainder filled in from reference TRBV19 and TRBJ1-2): DGGITQSPKYLFRKEGQNVTLSCEQNLNHDAMYWYRQDPGQGLRLIYYSQIVNDFQKGDIAEGYSVSREKKESFPLTVTSAQKNPTAFYLCASSYPLRGTGGDYGYTFGSGTRLTVV.